The clone carrying this TCR beta chain showed up many times. Its cognate antigen is unknown. The ends were cut back, 5 bases at V and 4 bases at J, with 14 bases in the middle. This CDR3 has 14 residues. The germline gives CDR1 SGHTA, CDR2 FQGNSA. Newly diagnosed patients aged 18 to 65 had hyperthyroidism of under 2 months' duration. Amplification yielded TCR beta CDR3 regions, with RNA transcripts as the source. In the first-round RT-PCR of the TCR CDR3, the HTBI primer set was used. Via MiXCR, TCRdb re-called the multiplex PCR reads, giving one row per CDR3 protein. The table has 350,000 to 400,000 distinct CDR3 sequences, roughly 19% seen once. The entry originates in a study of T cells in Graves' hyperthyroidism and ophthalmopathy. Study as a whole: Sampling of peripheral blood happened at initial diagnosis, prior to any treatment. Study-wide results and limits: Through a model of 13 V-J features, ophthalmopathy was separated from stable hyperthyroidism.

This TCR derives from a young woman with Graves' hyperthyroidism. The rearrangement joins TRBV7-2 to TRBJ1-2; D not resolved. What was sequenced was blood. The CDR3 loop reads CASSIFSGGYGYTF. The CDR3, as DNA: TGTGCCAGCAGCATCTTTTCAGGCGGCTATGGCTACACCTTC.